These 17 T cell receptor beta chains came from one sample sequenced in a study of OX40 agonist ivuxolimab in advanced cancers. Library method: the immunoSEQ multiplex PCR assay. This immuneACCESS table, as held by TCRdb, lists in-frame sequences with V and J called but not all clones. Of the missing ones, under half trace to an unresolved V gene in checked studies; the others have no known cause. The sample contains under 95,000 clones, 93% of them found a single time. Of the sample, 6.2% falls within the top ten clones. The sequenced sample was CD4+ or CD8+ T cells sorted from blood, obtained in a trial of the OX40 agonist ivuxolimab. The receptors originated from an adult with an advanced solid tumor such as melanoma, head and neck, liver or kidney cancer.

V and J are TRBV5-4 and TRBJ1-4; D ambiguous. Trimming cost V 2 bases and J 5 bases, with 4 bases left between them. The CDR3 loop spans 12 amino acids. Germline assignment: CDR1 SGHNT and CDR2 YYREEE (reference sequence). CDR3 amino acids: CASSFRNEKLFF. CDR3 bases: TGTGCCAGCAGCTTCCGCAATGAAAAACTGTTTTTT.

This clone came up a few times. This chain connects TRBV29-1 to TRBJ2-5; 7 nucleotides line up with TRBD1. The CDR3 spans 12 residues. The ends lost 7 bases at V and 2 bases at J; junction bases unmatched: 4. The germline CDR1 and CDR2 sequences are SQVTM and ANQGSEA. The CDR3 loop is CSATTGQETQYF. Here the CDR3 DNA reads TGCAGCGCTACGACAGGGCAAGAGACCCAGTACTTC. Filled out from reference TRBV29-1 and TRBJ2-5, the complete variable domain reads SAVISQKPSRDICQRGTSLTIQCQVDSQVTMMFWYRQQPGQSLTLIATANQGSEATYESGFVIDKFPISRPNLTFSTLTVSNMSPEDSSIYLCSATTGQETQYFGPGTRLLVL.

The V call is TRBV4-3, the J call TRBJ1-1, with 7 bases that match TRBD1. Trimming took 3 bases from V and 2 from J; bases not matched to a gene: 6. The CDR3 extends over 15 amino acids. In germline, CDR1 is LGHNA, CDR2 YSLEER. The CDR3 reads CASSQERTGNTEAFF. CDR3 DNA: TGCGCCAGCAGCCAGGAAAGGACAGGCAACACTGAAGCTTTCTTT.

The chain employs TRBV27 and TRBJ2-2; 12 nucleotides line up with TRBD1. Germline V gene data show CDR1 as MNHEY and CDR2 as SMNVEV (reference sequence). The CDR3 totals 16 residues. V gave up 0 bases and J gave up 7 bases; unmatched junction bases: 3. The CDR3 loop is CASSLSGTGGGGELFF. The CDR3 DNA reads TGTGCCAGCAGTTTATCGGGGACAGGGGGCGGCGGGGAGCTGTTTTTT.

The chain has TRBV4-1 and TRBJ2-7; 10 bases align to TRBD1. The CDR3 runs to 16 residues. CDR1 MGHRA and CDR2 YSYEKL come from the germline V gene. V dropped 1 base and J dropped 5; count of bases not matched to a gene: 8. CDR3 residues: CASSQADRGYLDEQYF. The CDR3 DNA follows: TGCGCCAGCAGCCAAGCGGACAGGGGGTATTTGGACGAGCAGTACTTC.

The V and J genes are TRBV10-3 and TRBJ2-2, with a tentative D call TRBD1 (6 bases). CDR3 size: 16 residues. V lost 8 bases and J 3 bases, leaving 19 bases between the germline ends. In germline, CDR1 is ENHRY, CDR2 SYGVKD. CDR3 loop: CAISGWQGLYTGELFF. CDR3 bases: TGTGCCATCTCGGGCTGGCAGGGGTTATACACCGGGGAGCTGTTTTTT.

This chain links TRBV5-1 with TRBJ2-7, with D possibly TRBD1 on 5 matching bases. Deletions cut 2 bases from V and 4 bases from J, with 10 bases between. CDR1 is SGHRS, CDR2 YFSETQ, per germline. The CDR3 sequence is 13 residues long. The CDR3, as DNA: TGCGCCAGCAGCTTAGGGGCTGGGTACGAGCAGTACTTC. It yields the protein CASSLGAGYEQYF. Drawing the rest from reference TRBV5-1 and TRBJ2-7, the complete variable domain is KAGVTQTPRYLIKTRGQQVTLSCSPISGHRSVSWYQQTPGQGLQFLFEYFSETQRNKGNFPGRFSGRQFSNSRSEMNVSTLELGDSALYLCASSLGAGYEQYFGPGTRLTVT.

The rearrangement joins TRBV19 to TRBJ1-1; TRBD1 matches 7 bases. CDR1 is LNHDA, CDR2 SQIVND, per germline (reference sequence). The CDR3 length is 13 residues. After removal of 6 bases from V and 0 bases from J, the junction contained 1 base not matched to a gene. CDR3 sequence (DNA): TGTGCCAGTAGCACAGGGGTGAACACTGAAGCTTTCTTT. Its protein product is CASSTGVNTEAFF.

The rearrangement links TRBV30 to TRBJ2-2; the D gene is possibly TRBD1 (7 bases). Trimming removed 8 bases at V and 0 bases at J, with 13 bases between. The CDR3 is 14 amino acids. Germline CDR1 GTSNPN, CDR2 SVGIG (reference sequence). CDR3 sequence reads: CAGGGPTNTGELFF. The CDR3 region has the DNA TGTGCCGGAGGGGGCCCTACGAACACCGGGGAGCTGTTTTTT. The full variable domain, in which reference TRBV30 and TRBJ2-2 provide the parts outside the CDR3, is SQTIHQWPATLVQPVGSPLSLECTVEGTSNPNLYWYRQAAGRGLQLLFYSVGIGQISSEVPQNLSASRPQDRQFILSSKKLLLSDSGFYLCAGGGPTNTGELFFGEGSRLTVL.

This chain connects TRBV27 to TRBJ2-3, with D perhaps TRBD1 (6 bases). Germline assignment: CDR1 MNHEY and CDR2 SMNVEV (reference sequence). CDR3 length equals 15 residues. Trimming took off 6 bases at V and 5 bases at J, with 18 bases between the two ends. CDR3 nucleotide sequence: TGTGCCAGCAGCCTTGGTAGGGGGATGATAGATACGCAGTATTTT. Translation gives CASSLGRGMIDTQYF.

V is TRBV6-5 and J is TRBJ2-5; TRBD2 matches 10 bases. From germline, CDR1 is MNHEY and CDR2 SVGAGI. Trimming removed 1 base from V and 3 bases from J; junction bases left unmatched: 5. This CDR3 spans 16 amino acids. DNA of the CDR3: TGTGCCAGCAGTTACTTGAAGCGGGGGGGTGAAGAGACCCAGTACTTC. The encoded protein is CASSYLKRGGEETQYF.

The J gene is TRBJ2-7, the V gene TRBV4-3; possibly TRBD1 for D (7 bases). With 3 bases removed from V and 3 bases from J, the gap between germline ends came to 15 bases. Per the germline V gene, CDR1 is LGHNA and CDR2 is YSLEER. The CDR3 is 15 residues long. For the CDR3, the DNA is TGCGCCAGCAGCCAGGAGGGGGCAGGGGTCTACGAGCAGTACTTC. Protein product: CASSQEGAGVYEQYF.

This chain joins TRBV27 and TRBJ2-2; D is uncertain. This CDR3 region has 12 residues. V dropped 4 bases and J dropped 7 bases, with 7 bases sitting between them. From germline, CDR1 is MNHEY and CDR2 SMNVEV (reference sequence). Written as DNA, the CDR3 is TGTGCCAGCAGTTACAATTACGGGGAGCTGTTTTTT. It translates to CASSYNYGELFF.

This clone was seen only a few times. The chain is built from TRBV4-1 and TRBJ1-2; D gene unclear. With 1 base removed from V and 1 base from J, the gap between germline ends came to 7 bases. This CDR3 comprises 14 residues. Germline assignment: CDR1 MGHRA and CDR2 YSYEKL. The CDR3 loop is CASSQGQINYGYTF. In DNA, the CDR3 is TGCGCCAGCAGCCAAGGTCAGATTAACTATGGCTACACCTTC.

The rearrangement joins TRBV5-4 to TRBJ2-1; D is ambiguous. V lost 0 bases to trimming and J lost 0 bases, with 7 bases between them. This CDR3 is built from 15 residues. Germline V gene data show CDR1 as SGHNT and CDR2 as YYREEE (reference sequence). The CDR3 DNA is TGTGCCAGCAGCTTGGGTTCTAGCTCCTACAATGAGCAGTTCTTC. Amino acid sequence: CASSLGSSSYNEQFF.

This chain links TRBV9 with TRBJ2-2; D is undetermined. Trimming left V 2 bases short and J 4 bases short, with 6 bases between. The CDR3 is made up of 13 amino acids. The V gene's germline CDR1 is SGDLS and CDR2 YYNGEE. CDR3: CASSVLGTGELFF. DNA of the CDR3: TGTGCCAGCAGCGTTTTGGGCACCGGGGAGCTGTTTTTT.

CDR3 DNA sequence: TGTGCCAGCAGTGTCGGACAGGAGAACACTGAAGCTTTCTTT. Its translation: CASSVGQENTEAFF. The chain couples TRBV6-1 to TRBJ1-1, with 7 bases aligning to TRBD1. Germline V gives CDR1 MNHNS, CDR2 SASEGT. The CDR3 is 14 residues long. V shed 4 bases, J shed 1 base, and the junction held 3 bases outside the gene matches.